The 5 T cell receptor beta chains below come from one sample, sequenced in a study of graft-versus-host responses after intestinal transplantation. The repertoire was sequenced with immunoSEQ multiplex PCR; TCRdb's copy has only in-frame clones and lacks some. This table holds roughly 96,000 clones, 90% to 95% found once. Their cognate antigens are unknown. This material consisted of unstimulated CD8+ T cells sorted from spleen or lymph node cells, taken before intestinal transplant. The receptor set was obtained from a human donor who received an intestinal transplant.

The chain joins TRBV27 to TRBJ1-1, with D possibly matching TRBD1 (5 bases). Germline V gene sequence: CDR1 MNHEY, CDR2 SMNVEV (reference sequence). This CDR3 comprises 16 residues. Between the trimmed V and J ends, which lost 2 bases and 3 bases, there was a span of 16 bases. This chain's CDR3 is CASSLGAVLRDTEAFF. The DNA of the CDR3 is TGTGCCAGCAGTTTAGGGGCAGTACTTAGAGACACTGAAGCTTTCTTT.

A single count supports this clone. The chain couples TRBV4-3 to TRBJ1-2; 7 bases align to TRBD1. The V and J ends lost 1 base and 3 bases, in that order; junction bases with no gene match: 8. Per germline, CDR1 LGHNA and CDR2 YSLEER. There are 16 residues in the CDR3. CDR3 residues: CASSQATTGTYYGYTF. CDR3 coding DNA: TGCGCCAGCAGCCAAGCTACGACAGGGACTTACTATGGCTACACCTTC.

The chain combines TRBV9 with TRBJ2-1; 11 positions agree with TRBD2. The junction had 5 bases not matched to a gene; V was cut back by 2 bases and J by 7 bases. Germline CDR1 and CDR2: SGDLS and YYNGEE. This CDR3 has 15 amino acids. The CDR3: CASSVSGGALNEQFF. The CDR3 bases are TGTGCCAGCAGCGTTAGCGGGGGGGCCTTGAATGAGCAGTTCTTC.

The chain joins TRBV7-9 to TRBJ2-3; a possible D gene is TRBD2 (6 bases). This CDR3 contains 16 residues. CDR1 SEHNR and CDR2 FQNEAQ come from the germline V gene (reference sequence). V was shortened by 5 bases and J by 4 bases, with 19 bases between the two germline ends. CDR3 region: CASSPRGGEASDTQYF. CDR3 nucleotides: TGTGCCAGCAGCCCCCGGGGCGGGGAGGCTTCAGATACGCAGTATTTT.

The CDR3 sequence: CASSLGLVYEQYF. The CDR3 DNA reads TGTGCCAGCAGTTTAGGGCTGGTCTACGAGCAGTACTTC. The V call is TRBV27, the J call TRBJ2-7; D not resolved. CDR1 and CDR2 from the germline V gene are MNHEY and SMNVEV (reference sequence). V was cut by 2 bases and J by 3 bases, with 8 bases left in between. This CDR3 is 13 amino acids long.